This T cell receptor beta chain is drawn from a study of blood T cell repertoires in COVID-19. Turning to the study itself: Both acute and convalescent COVID-19 samples were obtained from the United States, Italy and Spain. T cells, B-cell-depleted T cells, or PBMCs supplied cDNA or gDNA.

TCRdb's table, derived via immunoSEQ multiplex PCR, lists solely in-frame clones and lacks some. The sample consists of about 230,000 clones, about 85% of them appearing once. The CDR3 sequence is 14 residues long. V was trimmed by 5 bases and J by 5 bases, leaving 15 bases between them. Per germline, CDR1 SEHNR and CDR2 FQNEAQ (reference sequence). This clone appeared a few times. This rearrangement joins TRBV7-9 to TRBJ1-1; D might be TRBD1 (6 bases). Material for sequencing was peripheral blood. This TCR derives from a woman older than 75 with active or convalescent COVID-19. DNA of the CDR3: TGTGCCAGCAGCGGTGGACAGTTTTGGACTGAAGCTTTCTTT. Amino acids: CASSGGQFWTEAFF. The variable domain in full, completed from reference TRBV7-9 and TRBJ1-1, reads DTGVSQNPRHKITKRGQNVTFRCDPISEHNRLYWYRQTLGQGPEFLTYFQNEAQLEKSRLLSDRFSAERPKGSFSTLEIQRTEQGDSAMYLCASSGGQFWTEAFFGQGTRLTVV.